This T cell receptor (beta chain) was sequenced for a study of T-cell memory formation after mild COVID-19. Study-wide points: Proof of SARS-CoV-2 specificity was absent for the second-wave clones that crested on day 37. CM and EM subsets held most contracting CD4+ clones; EMRA held CD8+ ones.

Details on this clonotype: Its antigen is unknown.

MiXCR, run by TCRdb on the 5' RACE reads, gives a single entry per CDR3 protein. The sample yields about 440,000 distinct CDR3 sequences, roughly 20% seen once. The TCR comes from an adult woman who had mild COVID-19 (a few samples of this study predate the infection). Cell type and time point are not known. The sample was PBMCs or a T cell subset sorted from them (not recorded which).

The CDR3 here is CASSLSPIRNPTDTQYF. The CDR3 nucleotides read TGTGCCAGCAGCTTATCGCCGATCCGGAACCCCACAGATACGCAGTATTTT. V usage is TRBV7-2 and J usage is TRBJ2-3; the D is unclear. Germline CDR1 reads SGHTA; CDR2 reads FQGNSA. The CDR3 is 17 residues long. The germline V and J ends were trimmed by 2 bases and 2 bases, with 17 bases remaining between them. The full variable domain, completed using reference TRBV7-2 and TRBJ2-3, is GAGVSQSPSNKVTEKGKDVELRCDPISGHTALYWYRQSLGQGLEFLIYFQGNSAPDKSGLPSDRFSAERTGGSVSTLTIQRTQQEDSAVYLCASSLSPIRNPTDTQYFGPGTRLTVL.